Shown below are 4 T cell receptor beta chains from a single sample sequenced in a study of control samples from healthy donors and cancer patients. Libraries were prepared by immunoSEQ multiplex PCR; TCRdb keeps only in-frame clonotypes and omits some of them. Here the sample spans 95,000 to 150,000 clones, roughly 87% being singletons. What was sequenced was blood. These receptors were collected from a man aged 18 to 35 in good health.

The chain carries TRBV14 and TRBJ2-1; D is possibly TRBD1 or TRBD2 (5 bases each). Trimming left V 0 bases short and J 9 bases short, with 9 bases between. The CDR3 covers 13 residues. In germline, CDR1 is SGHDN, CDR2 FVKESK. CDR3 nucleotides: TGTGCCAGCAGCCAAGATCTGGGGGTTGAGCAGTTCTTC. This translates into CASSQDLGVEQFF.

The rearrangement links TRBV27 to TRBJ1-2; TRBD1 agrees at 9 bases. The junction had 11 bases not matched to a gene; V was cut back by 5 bases and J by 1 base. Germline values: CDR1 MNHEY, CDR2 SMNVEV (reference sequence). CDR3 length: 17 amino acids. Here the CDR3 reads CASSLSQDRGFNYGYTF. DNA of the CDR3: TGTGCCAGCAGTCTGTCACAGGACAGGGGATTTAACTATGGCTACACCTTC.

The chain has TRBV24-1 and TRBJ1-2, with D possibly being TRBD1 (5 bases). CDR3 length: 15 amino acids. Deletions cut 4 bases from V and 3 bases from J, with 14 bases between. Germline CDR1 and CDR2: KGHDR and SFDVKD. CDR3 coding DNA: TGTGCCACCAGTGACTCCCGCAGGGACCACTATGGCTACACCTTC. This translates into CATSDSRRDHYGYTF.

The gene calls are TRBV29-1 and TRBJ1-1; D uncertain. The CDR3 has 11 amino acids. V lost 6 bases and J lost 1, with 6 bases in between. Germline CDR1 is SQVTM and CDR2 is ANQGSEA. CDR3 protein: CSVSRNTEAFF. DNA for the CDR3: TGCAGCGTCTCGAGGAACACTGAAGCTTTCTTT.